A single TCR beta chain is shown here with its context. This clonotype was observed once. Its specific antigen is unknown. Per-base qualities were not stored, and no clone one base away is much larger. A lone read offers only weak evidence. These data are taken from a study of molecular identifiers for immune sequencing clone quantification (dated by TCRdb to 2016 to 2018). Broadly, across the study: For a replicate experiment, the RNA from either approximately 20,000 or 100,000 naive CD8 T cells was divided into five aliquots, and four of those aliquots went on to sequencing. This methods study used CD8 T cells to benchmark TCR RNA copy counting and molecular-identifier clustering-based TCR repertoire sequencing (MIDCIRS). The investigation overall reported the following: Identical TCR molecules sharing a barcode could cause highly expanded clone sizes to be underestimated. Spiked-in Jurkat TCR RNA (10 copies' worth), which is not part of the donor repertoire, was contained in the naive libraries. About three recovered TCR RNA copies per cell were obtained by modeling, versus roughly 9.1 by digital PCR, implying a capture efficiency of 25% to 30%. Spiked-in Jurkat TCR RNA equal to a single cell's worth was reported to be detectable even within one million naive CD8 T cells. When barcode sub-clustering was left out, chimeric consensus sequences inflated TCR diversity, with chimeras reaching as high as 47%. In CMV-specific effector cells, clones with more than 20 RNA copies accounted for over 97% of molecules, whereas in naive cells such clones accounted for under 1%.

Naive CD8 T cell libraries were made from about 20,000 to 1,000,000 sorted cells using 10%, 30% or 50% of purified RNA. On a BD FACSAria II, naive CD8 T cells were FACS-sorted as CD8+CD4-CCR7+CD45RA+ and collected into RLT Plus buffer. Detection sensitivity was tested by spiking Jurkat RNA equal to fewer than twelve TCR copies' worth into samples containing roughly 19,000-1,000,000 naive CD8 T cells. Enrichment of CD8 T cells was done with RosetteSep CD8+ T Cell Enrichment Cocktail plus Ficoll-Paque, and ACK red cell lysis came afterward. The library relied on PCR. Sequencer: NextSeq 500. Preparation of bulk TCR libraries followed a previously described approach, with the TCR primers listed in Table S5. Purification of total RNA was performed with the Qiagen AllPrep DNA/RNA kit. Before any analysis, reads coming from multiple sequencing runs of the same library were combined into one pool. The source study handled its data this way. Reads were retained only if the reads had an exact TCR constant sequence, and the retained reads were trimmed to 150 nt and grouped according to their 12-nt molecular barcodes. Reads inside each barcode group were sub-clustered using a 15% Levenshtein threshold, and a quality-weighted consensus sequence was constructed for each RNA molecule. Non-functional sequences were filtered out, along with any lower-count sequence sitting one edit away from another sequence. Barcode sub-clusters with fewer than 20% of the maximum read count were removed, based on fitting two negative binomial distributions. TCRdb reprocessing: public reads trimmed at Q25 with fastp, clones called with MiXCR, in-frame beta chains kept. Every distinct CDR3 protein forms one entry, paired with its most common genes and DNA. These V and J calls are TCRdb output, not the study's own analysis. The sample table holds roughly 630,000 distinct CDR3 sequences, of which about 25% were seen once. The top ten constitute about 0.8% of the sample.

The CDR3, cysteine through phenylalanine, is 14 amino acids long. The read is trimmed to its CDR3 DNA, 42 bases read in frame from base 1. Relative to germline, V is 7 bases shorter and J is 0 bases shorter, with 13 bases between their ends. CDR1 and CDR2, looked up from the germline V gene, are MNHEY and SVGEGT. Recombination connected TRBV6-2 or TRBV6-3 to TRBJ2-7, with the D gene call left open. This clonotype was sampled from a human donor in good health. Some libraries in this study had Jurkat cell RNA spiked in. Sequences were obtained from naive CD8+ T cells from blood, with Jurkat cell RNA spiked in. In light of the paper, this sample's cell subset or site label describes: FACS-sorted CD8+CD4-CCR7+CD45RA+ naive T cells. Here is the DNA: TGTGCCAGCAATAGGCCCCTGTACTCCTACGAGCAGTACTTC. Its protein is CASNRPLYSYEQYF.